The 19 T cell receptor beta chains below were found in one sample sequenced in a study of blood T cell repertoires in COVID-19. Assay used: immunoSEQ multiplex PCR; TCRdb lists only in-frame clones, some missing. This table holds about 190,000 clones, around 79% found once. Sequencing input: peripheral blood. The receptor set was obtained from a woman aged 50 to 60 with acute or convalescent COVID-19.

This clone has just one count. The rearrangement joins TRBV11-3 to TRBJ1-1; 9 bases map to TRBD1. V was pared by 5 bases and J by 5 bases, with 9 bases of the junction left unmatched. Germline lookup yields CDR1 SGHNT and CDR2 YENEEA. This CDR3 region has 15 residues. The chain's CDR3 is CASSPGTGPETEAFF. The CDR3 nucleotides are TGTGCCAGCAGCCCTGGGACAGGGCCAGAGACTGAAGCTTTCTTT.

The CDR3 DNA is TGCGCCAGCAGCTTTTCAATGGCGGGAGACTCTACAGATACGCAGTATTTT. Its translation: CASSFSMAGDSTDTQYF. The chain couples TRBV5-1 to TRBJ2-3, with 7 bases aligning to TRBD2. Germline V lookup: CDR1 SGHRS, CDR2 YFSETQ. V gave up 2 bases and J gave up 3 bases; unmatched junction bases: 12. This CDR3 contains 17 residues.

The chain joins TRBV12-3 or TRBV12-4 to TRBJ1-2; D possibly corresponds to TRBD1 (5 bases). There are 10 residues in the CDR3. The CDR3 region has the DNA TGTGCGTCGGGGGGCTATGGCTACACCTTC. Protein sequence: CASGGYGYTF.

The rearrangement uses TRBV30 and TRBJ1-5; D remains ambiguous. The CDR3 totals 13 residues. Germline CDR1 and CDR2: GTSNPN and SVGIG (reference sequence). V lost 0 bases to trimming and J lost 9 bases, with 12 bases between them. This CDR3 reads CAWSVSGFAPQHF. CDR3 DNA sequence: TGTGCCTGGAGTGTATCCGGTTTCGCGCCCCAGCATTTT.

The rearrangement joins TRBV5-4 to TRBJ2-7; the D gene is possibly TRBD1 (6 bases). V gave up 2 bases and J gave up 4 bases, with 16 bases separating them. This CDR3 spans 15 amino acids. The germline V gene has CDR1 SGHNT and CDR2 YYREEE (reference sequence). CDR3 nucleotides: TGTGCCAGCAGCTTCGGGACAACCTCTCAGTACGAGCAGTACTTC. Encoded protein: CASSFGTTSQYEQYF.

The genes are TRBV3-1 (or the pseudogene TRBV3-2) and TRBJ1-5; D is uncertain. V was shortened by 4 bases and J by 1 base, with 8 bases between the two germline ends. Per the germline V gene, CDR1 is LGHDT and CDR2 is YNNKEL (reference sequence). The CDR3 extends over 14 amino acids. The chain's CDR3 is CASSPTRSNQPQHF. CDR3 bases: TGTGCCAGCAGCCCAACCCGGAGCAATCAGCCCCAGCATTTT.

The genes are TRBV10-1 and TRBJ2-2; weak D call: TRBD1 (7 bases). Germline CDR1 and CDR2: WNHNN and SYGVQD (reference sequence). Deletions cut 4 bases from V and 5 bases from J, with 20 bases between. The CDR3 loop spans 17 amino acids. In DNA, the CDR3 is TGCGCCAGCAGTGCCCGGACAGGCGTCCGGGGGACCGGGGAGCTGTTTTTT. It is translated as CASSARTGVRGTGELFF.

In nucleotides, the CDR3 is TGTGCCACCAGCCACAGGGGGCTCACCGGGGAGCTGTTTTTT. The encoded protein is CATSHRGLTGELFF. The chain joins TRBV15 to TRBJ2-2; 9 bases are a match to TRBD1. CDR1 LNHNV and CDR2 YYDKDF come from the germline V gene (reference sequence). The CDR3 sequence is 14 residues long. V lost 5 bases, J lost 4 bases, and 2 bases stayed unmatched.

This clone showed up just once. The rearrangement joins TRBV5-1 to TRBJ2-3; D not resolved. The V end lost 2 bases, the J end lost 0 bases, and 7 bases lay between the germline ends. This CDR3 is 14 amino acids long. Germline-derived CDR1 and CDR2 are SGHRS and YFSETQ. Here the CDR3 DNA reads TGCGCCAGCAGCTTTACAGTTAGCACAGATACGCAGTATTTT. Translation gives CASSFTVSTDTQYF.

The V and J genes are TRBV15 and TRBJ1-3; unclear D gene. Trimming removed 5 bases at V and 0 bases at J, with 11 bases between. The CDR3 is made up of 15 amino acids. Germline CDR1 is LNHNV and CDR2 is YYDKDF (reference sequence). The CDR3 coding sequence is TGTGCCACCAGCCGTTCGGGGTTCTCTGGAAACACCATATATTTT. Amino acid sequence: CATSRSGFSGNTIYF. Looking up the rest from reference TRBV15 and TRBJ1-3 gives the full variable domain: DAMVIQNPRYQVTQFGKPVTLSCSQTLNHNVMYWYQQKSSQAPKLLFHYYDKDFNNEADTPDNFQSRRPNTSFCFLDIRSPGLGDTAMYLCATSRSGFSGNTIYFGEGSWLTVV.

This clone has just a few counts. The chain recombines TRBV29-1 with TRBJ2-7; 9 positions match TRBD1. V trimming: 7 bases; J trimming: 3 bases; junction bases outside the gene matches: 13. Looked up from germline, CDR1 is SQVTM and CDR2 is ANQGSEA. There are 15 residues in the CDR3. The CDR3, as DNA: TGCAGCGCCGCCTGGGGGACAGGGAGCTTCTACGAGCAGTACTTC. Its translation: CSAAWGTGSFYEQYF.

The CDR3 DNA follows: TGTGCCAGCAGTTACTCGTACAGCCTCACAGATACGCAGTATTTT. It translates to CASSYSYSLTDTQYF. This chain uses TRBV6-6 with TRBJ2-3; unclear D gene. CDR3 length equals 15 residues. Trimming cost V 0 bases and J 2 bases, with 9 bases left between them. Germline CDR1 is MNHNY and CDR2 is SVGAGI (reference sequence).

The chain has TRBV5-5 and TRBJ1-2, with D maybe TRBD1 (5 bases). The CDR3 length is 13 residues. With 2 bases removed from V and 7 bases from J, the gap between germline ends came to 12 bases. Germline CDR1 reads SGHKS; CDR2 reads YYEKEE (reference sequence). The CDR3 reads CASSLWTRGGYTF. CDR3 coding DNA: TGTGCCAGCAGCTTATGGACAAGGGGTGGCTACACCTTC.

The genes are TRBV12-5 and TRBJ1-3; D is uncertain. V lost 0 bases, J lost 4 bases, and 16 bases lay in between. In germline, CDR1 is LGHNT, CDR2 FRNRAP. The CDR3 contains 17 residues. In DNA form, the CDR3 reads TGTGCTAGTGGTTTGGTAATCGGGGAGAAAGGGGGAAACACCATATATTTT. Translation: CASGLVIGEKGGNTIYF. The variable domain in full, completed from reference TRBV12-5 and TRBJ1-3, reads DARVTQTPRHKVTEMGQEVTMRCQPILGHNTVFWYRQTMMQGLELLAYFRNRAPLDDSGMPKDRFSAEMPDATLATLKIQPSEPRDSAVYFCASGLVIGEKGGNTIYFGEGSWLTVV.

CDR3 amino acids: CASSAGTGNNYEQYF. CDR3 coding DNA: TGCGCCAGCAGTGCTGGGACAGGGAATAACTACGAGCAGTACTTC. The chain couples TRBV10-2 to TRBJ2-7, with TRBD1 identical over 9 bases. This CDR3 has 15 residues. Germline trimming cut 4 bases from V and 3 bases from J; bases unmatched to any gene: 7. Germline V CDR1 and CDR2: WSHSY, SAAADI.

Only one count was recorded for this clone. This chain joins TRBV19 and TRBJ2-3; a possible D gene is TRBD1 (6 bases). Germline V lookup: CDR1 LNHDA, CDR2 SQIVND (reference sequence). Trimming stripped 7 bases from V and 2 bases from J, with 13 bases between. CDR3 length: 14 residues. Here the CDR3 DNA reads TGTGCCAGTACGGACAGACATTTCACAGATACGCAGTATTTT. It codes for CASTDRHFTDTQYF.

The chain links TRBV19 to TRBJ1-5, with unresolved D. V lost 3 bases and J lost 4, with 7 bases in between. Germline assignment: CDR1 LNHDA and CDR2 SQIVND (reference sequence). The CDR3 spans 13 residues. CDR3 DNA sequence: TGTGCCAGTAGTATCGGGTTTAATCAGCCCCAGCATTTT. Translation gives CASSIGFNQPQHF.

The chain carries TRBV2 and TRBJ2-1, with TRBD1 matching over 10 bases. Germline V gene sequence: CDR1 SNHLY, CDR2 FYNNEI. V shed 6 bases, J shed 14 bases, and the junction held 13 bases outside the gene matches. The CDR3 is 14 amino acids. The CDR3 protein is CASSAATGTGVEFF. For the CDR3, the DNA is TGTGCCAGCAGCGCCGCCACCGGGACAGGGGTTGAGTTCTTC.

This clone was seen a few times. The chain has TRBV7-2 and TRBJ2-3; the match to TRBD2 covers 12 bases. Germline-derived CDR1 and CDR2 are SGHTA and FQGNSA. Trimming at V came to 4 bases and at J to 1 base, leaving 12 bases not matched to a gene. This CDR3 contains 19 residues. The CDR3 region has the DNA TGTGCCAGCAGCTCCCTAGTACGGAGACTAGCGGGGGGCACAGATACGCAGTATTTT. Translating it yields CASSSLVRRLAGGTDTQYF.